These 26 T cell receptor beta chains were sequenced from one sample in a study of cytomegalovirus exposure and HLA in healthy donors. The PCR used 60 Vbeta and 13 Jbeta primers. The data were produced by immunoSEQ multiplex PCR, yet TCRdb's version contains in-frame clones alone and is incomplete. The sample records fewer than 250,000 clones, around four fifths being singletons. Sequenced material: PBMCs. The receptors stem from a male donor in good health and CMV-seronegative.

This CDR3 reads CASSLGRGRGVTEAFF. The CDR3 DNA reads as TGTGCCAGCAGCTTAGGACGGGGTAGAGGAGTCACTGAAGCTTTCTTT. The rearrangement joins TRBV7-2 to TRBJ1-1, with no clear D. Per the germline V gene, CDR1 is SGHTA and CDR2 is FQGNSA. The CDR3 length is 16 residues. V was trimmed by 1 base and J by 4 bases, leaving 16 bases between them.

The chain combines TRBV11-2 with TRBJ2-1; a weak D match, TRBD2 (5 bases). V was pared by 1 base and J by 12 bases, with 13 bases between. This CDR3 has 13 amino acids. Germline CDR1 and CDR2: SGHAT and FQNNGV. This CDR3 is CASSLVEGAGQFF. CDR3 bases: TGTGCCAGCAGCTTAGTAGAGGGTGCGGGGCAGTTCTTC.

The rearrangement links TRBV5-4 to TRBJ2-7, with TRBD2 matching 10 bases. Germline V gene sequence: CDR1 SGHNT, CDR2 YYREEE (reference sequence). The CDR3 spans 16 residues. Trimming at V came to 3 bases and at J to 0 bases, leaving 6 bases not matched to a gene. DNA of the CDR3: TGTGCCAGCAGCTCAGGACTAGCGGCGAGCTCCTACGAGCAGTACTTC. Encoded protein: CASSSGLAASSYEQYF.

The gene calls are TRBV29-1 and TRBJ2-7, with 14 positions matching TRBD2. CDR1 is SQVTM and CDR2 is ANQGSEA in the germline V gene. The CDR3 totals 14 residues. V trimming: 4 bases; J trimming: 4 bases; junction bases outside the gene matches: 3. The CDR3 loop is CSVGGTSGSYEQYF. DNA for the CDR3: TGCAGCGTTGGCGGGACTAGCGGGAGTTACGAGCAGTACTTC.

This rearrangement joins TRBV6-1 to TRBJ2-7; 7 positions agree with TRBD2. V was pared by 6 bases and J by 5 bases, with 1 base of the junction left unmatched. Germline loops: CDR1 MNHNS, CDR2 SASEGT. CDR3 length: 11 amino acids. Written as DNA, the CDR3 is TGTGCCAGCAGACTAGCGCACGAGCAGTACTTC. It is translated as CASRLAHEQYF.

The chain employs TRBV15 and TRBJ2-1; 9 bases are a match to TRBD2. The V gene end was trimmed by 1 base and the J gene end by 6 bases; junction bases not matched to a gene: 4. The CDR3 totals 15 residues. From germline, CDR1 is LNHNV and CDR2 YYDKDF (reference sequence). CDR3 coding DNA: TGTGCCACCAGCAGAGTGGCTAGCGGGACCAATGAGCAGTTCTTC. Amino acid sequence: CATSRVASGTNEQFF. The full variable domain, its missing parts supplied by reference TRBV15 and TRBJ2-1, is DAMVIQNPRYQVTQFGKPVTLSCSQTLNHNVMYWYQQKSSQAPKLLFHYYDKDFNNEADTPDNFQSRRPNTSFCFLDIRSPGLGDTAMYLCATSRVASGTNEQFFGPGTRLTVL.

Only a few counts were recorded for this clone. The chain has TRBV6-4 and TRBJ1-6, with D maybe TRBD1 (6 bases). The germline gives CDR1 MRHNA, CDR2 SNTAGT. Trimming shortened V by 0 bases and J by 7 bases, and 7 bases separated the two germline ends. The CDR3 sequence is 14 residues long. DNA of the CDR3: TGTGCCAGCAGTGACTCTGACAGGAATTCACCCCTCCACTTT. Translating it yields CASSDSDRNSPLHF.

The chain couples TRBV5-1 to TRBJ1-2; no clear D gene. Germline lookup yields CDR1 SGHRS and CDR2 YFSETQ. V lost 0 bases to trimming and J lost 8 bases, with 14 bases between them. This CDR3 has 14 residues. CDR3 residues: CASSLASKGDGYTF. CDR3 bases: TGCGCCAGCAGCTTGGCCTCAAAAGGAGACGGCTACACCTTC. The full variable domain, with the rest looked up from reference TRBV5-1 and TRBJ1-2, is KAGVTQTPRYLIKTRGQQVTLSCSPISGHRSVSWYQQTPGQGLQFLFEYFSETQRNKGNFPGRFSGRQFSNSRSEMNVSTLELGDSALYLCASSLASKGDGYTFGSGTRLTVV.

V usage is TRBV4-1 and J usage is TRBJ1-6, with a weak D call TRBD1 (5 bases). The CDR3 length is 16 residues. V was cut by 0 bases and J by 5 bases, with 11 bases left in between. Germline V gene lookup returns CDR1 MGHRA and CDR2 YSYEKL. The CDR3 region is CASSQDVQADNSPLHF. The CDR3, as DNA: TGCGCCAGCAGCCAAGATGTACAGGCAGATAATTCACCCCTCCACTTT.

The V gene is TRBV5-1, the J gene TRBJ2-2; 7 positions agree with TRBD2. The CDR3 length is 14 residues. Germline V gene data show CDR1 as SGHRS and CDR2 as YFSETQ. The junction had 8 bases not matched to a gene; V was cut back by 9 bases and J by 3 bases. The CDR3 sequence: CATTLAADTGELFF. CDR3 nucleotide sequence: TGCGCCACCACGCTAGCGGCAGACACCGGGGAGCTGTTTTTT.

The chain couples TRBV5-1 to TRBJ2-7, with 8 bases matching TRBD1. The germline V gene encodes CDR1 SGHRS and CDR2 YFSETQ. CDR3 length: 14 amino acids. With 6 bases clipped from V and 5 bases from J, the junction kept 10 bases outside the gene matches. The CDR3 sequence: CASKIGQGQNEQYF. The CDR3 DNA sequence: TGCGCCAGCAAAATTGGACAGGGACAGAACGAGCAGTACTTC.

As DNA, the CDR3 is TGTGCCAGCAGCTTAATAGCGGTGGGGGGGACCCAGTACTTC. This encodes CASSLIAVGGTQYF. The rearrangement uses TRBV6-6 and TRBJ2-5, with D perhaps matching TRBD2 (6 bases). This CDR3 is 14 amino acids long. Germline V CDR1 and CDR2: MNHNY, SVGAGI (reference sequence). Trimming removed 6 bases at V and 7 bases at J, with 18 bases between.

The genes are TRBV9 and TRBJ1-2; no clear D. Germline V gives CDR1 SGDLS, CDR2 YYNGEE. The CDR3 is made up of 15 amino acids. V shed 4 bases and J shed 4 bases, with 17 bases lying between them. CDR3 DNA: TGTGCCAGCAGCCCTCGTTCTGCTGGGCTCTATGGCTACACCTTC. Translating it yields CASSPRSAGLYGYTF.

This clone has just one count. The chain combines TRBV7-3 with TRBJ1-4; D is uncertain. Germline assignment: CDR1 SGHTA and CDR2 FQGTGA. V dropped 2 bases and J dropped 5 bases, with 12 bases sitting between them. CDR3 length: 15 residues. CDR3 bases: TGTGCCAGCAGCTTATACGGCCGACAAAATGAAAAACTGTTTTTT. The encoded protein is CASSLYGRQNEKLFF.

The CDR3 DNA is TGTGCCAGCCTCCTCACAGGGCCGGGAAACCAGCCCCAGCATTTT. This encodes CASLLTGPGNQPQHF. The chain has TRBV25-1 and TRBJ1-5; D possibly corresponds to TRBD1 (6 bases). The length of the CDR3 is 15 residues. V gave up 8 bases and J gave up 7 bases, with 21 bases separating them. Germline assignment: CDR1 MGHDK and CDR2 SYGVNS.

The chain uses TRBV6-5 and TRBJ2-5; TRBD2 aligns across 8 bases. The CDR3 length is 15 residues. Germline CDR1 and CDR2: MNHEY and SVGAGI. V lost 3 bases, J lost 5 bases, and 8 bases stayed unmatched. The DNA of the CDR3 is TGTGCCAGCAGTTATACGGGAGGGAGAGGGGAGACCCAGTACTTC. Encoded protein: CASSYTGGRGETQYF.

A few counts support this clone. The chain links TRBV7-6 to TRBJ2-5, with a possible D match to TRBD1 (5 bases). The CDR3 length is 13 residues. Trimming removed 2 bases at V and 5 bases at J, with 9 bases between. Germline V lookup: CDR1 SGHVS, CDR2 FNYEAQ. The chain's CDR3 is CASSLWGRETQYF. The CDR3 DNA reads TGTGCCAGCAGCTTATGGGGCCGGGAGACCCAGTACTTC.

This chain links TRBV14 with TRBJ2-1; TRBD2 matches at 12 bases. CDR1 is SGHDN and CDR2 is FVKESK in the germline V gene. The V segment lost 0 bases and the J segment 2 bases; nucleotides outside the gene matches: 2. This CDR3 is 17 amino acids long. Written as DNA, the CDR3 is TGTGCCAGCAGCCAAGAACTAGCGGGAGGTGCCTACAATGAGCAGTTCTTC. Amino acid sequence: CASSQELAGGAYNEQFF.

The chain uses TRBV6-1 and TRBJ1-1; D gene ambiguous. The CDR3 totals 14 residues. Germline CDR1 reads MNHNS; CDR2 reads SASEGT. V was pared by 4 bases and J by 1 base, with 10 bases between. CDR3 in DNA: TGTGCCAGCAGTGTCCAGGCGTCGAACACTGAAGCTTTCTTT. Its translation: CASSVQASNTEAFF.

The chain recombines TRBV2 with TRBJ2-7; 10 bases fit TRBD1. Germline CDR1 is SNHLY and CDR2 is FYNNEI. With 5 bases clipped from V and 5 bases from J, the junction kept 9 bases outside the gene matches. The CDR3 is 15 residues long. The CDR3 DNA is TGTGCCAGCAGTTCTACCGGGACAGGGGACCACGAGCAGTACTTC. Translating gives CASSSTGTGDHEQYF.

The CDR3 region has the DNA TGTGCCAGCAGCTTACTTATGCAGGCCAATGAGCAGTTCTTC. Its translation: CASSLLMQANEQFF. The chain carries TRBV11-1 and TRBJ2-1; D gene ambiguous. The CDR3 spans 14 residues. The V and J ends lost 2 bases and 6 bases respectively, with 11 bases between them. Germline lookup yields CDR1 SGHAT and CDR2 FQDESV (reference sequence). Full variable domain (missing parts from reference TRBV11-1 and TRBJ2-1): EAEVAQSPRYKITEKSQAVAFWCDPISGHATLYWYRQILGQGPELLVQFQDESVVDDSQLPKDRFSAERLKGVDSTLKIQPAELGDSAMYLCASSLLMQANEQFFGPGTRLTVL.

This chain links TRBV28 with TRBJ2-7; 11 bases are a match to TRBD2. CDR3 length equals 16 residues. The V segment lost 7 bases and the J segment 4 bases; nucleotides outside the gene matches: 12. CDR1 MDHEN and CDR2 SYDVKM come from the germline V gene. The CDR3 protein is CASTPQLGLAGYEQYF. The CDR3 coding sequence is TGTGCCAGCACCCCTCAGTTAGGACTAGCGGGTTACGAGCAGTACTTC.

The chain links TRBV5-1 to TRBJ2-3; 10 bases align to TRBD2. The CDR3 loop spans 17 amino acids. V lost 0 bases to trimming and J lost 4 bases; unmatched junction nucleotides: 8. CDR1 SGHRS and CDR2 YFSETQ come from the germline V gene. This chain's CDR3 is CASSLVVAGGSADTQYF. CDR3 in DNA: TGCGCCAGCAGCTTGGTAGTAGCGGGAGGTAGTGCAGATACGCAGTATTTT.

This clone showed up just a few times. This chain joins TRBV11-2 and TRBJ2-7; TRBD1 matches 8 bases. The CDR3 contains 15 residues. V dropped 7 bases and J dropped 0; count of bases not matched to a gene: 8. Germline values: CDR1 SGHAT, CDR2 FQNNGV. The CDR3 DNA reads as TGTGCCAGCAACGAGGACAGGGCTTACTCCTACGAGCAGTACTTC. Protein: CASNEDRAYSYEQYF.

The rearrangement joins TRBV5-1 to TRBJ2-3; D not certain. Germline V gene lookup returns CDR1 SGHRS and CDR2 YFSETQ. This CDR3 region has 14 residues. Trimming pared 0 bases from V and 4 bases from J, leaving 9 bases between. This CDR3 is CASSLAQAPDTQYF. The DNA for the CDR3 is TGCGCCAGCAGCTTGGCCCAGGCGCCAGATACGCAGTATTTT.

CDR3 coding DNA: TGTGCCAGCAGTGTGAGCTCTGGAAACACCATATATTTT. Amino acid sequence: CASSVSSGNTIYF. V is TRBV2 and J is TRBJ1-3; D is ambiguous. V gave up 4 bases and J gave up 0 bases, with 4 bases separating them. Germline V gene data show CDR1 as SNHLY and CDR2 as FYNNEI. This CDR3 comprises 13 residues.